This T cell receptor beta chain was profiled in a study of blood T cell repertoires in COVID-19. Produced via immunoSEQ multiplex PCR; TCRdb's table is partial and in-frame only. The table has about 210,000 clones, about 91% seen once; the top ten hold around 4.8%. This CDR3 is built from 13 residues. The V gene's germline CDR1 is GTSNPN and CDR2 SVGIG (reference sequence). V was shortened by 5 bases and J by 2 bases, with 12 bases between the two germline ends. The chain combines TRBV30 with TRBJ1-2; TRBD1 is a possible D gene (5 bases). The sample taken for sequencing was peripheral blood. The TCR was taken from a woman aged 40-49 years with acute or convalescent COVID-19. CDR3 DNA sequence: TGTGCCTGGGATCAGGGCATCAACTATGGCTACACCTTC. Amino acids: CAWDQGINYGYTF.